A selection of T cell receptor beta chains follows, all from one sample in a study of T cell clones after liver transplantation. Some clones are missing from TCRdb's copy, which holds only in-frame ones; the method was immunoSEQ multiplex PCR. The sample contains tens of thousands of clones, approximately 81% of which appear only once. The starting material was CD4+ T cells from blood, obtained 48 months after liver transplant. These receptor sequences come from a human patient who received a liver transplant. Part of the T cell pool may stem from the graft donor. CDR3s include the opening cysteine and the closing phenylalanine or tryptophan. D genes are given only for firm matches. Clone size appears in some rows only: once, few, many, or a class for an expanded clone.

D gene: TRBD2
J gene: TRBJ2-7
V gene: TRBV5-4
clone size: NA
CDR3 DNA: TGTGCCAGCAGCTTGGGACTAGCGGAACCTTACGAGCAGTACTTC
CDR3 protein: CASSLGLAEPYEQYF

D gene: NA
J gene: TRBJ2-4
V gene: TRBV11-2
clone size: NA
CDR3 DNA: TGTGCCAGCAGCTTGGATCGGAGTTTAGCCAAAAACATTCAGTACTTC
CDR3 protein: CASSLDRSLAKNIQYF

D gene: TRBD2
J gene: TRBJ2-1
V gene: TRBV6-1
clone size: NA
CDR3 DNA: TGTGCCAGCAGTGAAGGGGACTATTCCTACAATGAGCAGTTCTTC
CDR3 protein: CASSEGDYSYNEQFF

D gene: NA
J gene: TRBJ2-2
V gene: TRBV6-1
clone size: NA
CDR3 DNA: TGTGCCAGCAGTGCGGGCAGGTCCACCGGGGAGCTGTTTTTT
CDR3 protein: CASSAGRSTGELFF

D gene: NA
J gene: TRBJ1-2
V gene: TRBV4-2
clone size: NA
CDR3 DNA: TGTGCCAGCAGCCAAGGAAGCGGTGATAACTATGGCTACACCTTC
CDR3 protein: CASSQGSGDNYGYTF

D gene: TRBD2
J gene: TRBJ2-7
V gene: TRBV7-9
clone size: NA
CDR3 DNA: TGTGCCAGCAGCGCCCAACTAGCGGGAGGAATGTACGAGCAGTACTTC
CDR3 protein: CASSAQLAGGMYEQYF

D gene: TRBD1
J gene: TRBJ1-2
V gene: TRBV6-5
clone size: NA
CDR3 DNA: TGTGCCAGCAGTTTCTATACCGGGACAGGGGTCGGTGGCTACACCTTC
CDR3 protein: CASSFYTGTGVGGYTF

D gene: NA
J gene: TRBJ2-5
V gene: TRBV19
clone size: NA
CDR3 DNA: TGTGCCAGTAGTAGAGACCCGGCTCCCGAAGAGACCCAGTACTTC
CDR3 protein: CASSRDPAPEETQYF

D gene: NA
J gene: TRBJ2-2
V gene: TRBV7-2
clone size: NA
CDR3 DNA: TGTGCCAGCAGACAAGGAGGACTCAGGAACACCGGGGAGCTGTTTTTT
CDR3 protein: CASRQGGLRNTGELFF

D gene: NA
J gene: TRBJ2-3
V gene: TRBV4-1
clone size: once
CDR3 DNA: TGCGCCAGCAGCCAAGGGCCGGGAAACACAGATACGCAGTATTTT
CDR3 protein: CASSQGPGNTDTQYF

D gene: TRBD2
J gene: TRBJ2-5
V gene: TRBV25-1
clone size: NA
CDR3 DNA: TGTGCCAGCAGTGGACTAGCGGCCTACCAAGAGACCCAGTACTTC
CDR3 protein: CASSGLAAYQETQYF

D gene: NA
J gene: TRBJ1-4
V gene: TRBV28
clone size: NA
CDR3 DNA: TGTGCCAGCAGTTCTAAACTCCAGGGCTATAATGAAAAACTGTTTTTT
CDR3 protein: CASSSKLQGYNEKLFF

D gene: NA
J gene: TRBJ1-6
V gene: TRBV7-2
clone size: NA
CDR3 DNA: TGTGCCAGCAGCTTAACCAACTTTTTGGGAAAAAATTCACCCCTCCACTTT
CDR3 protein: CASSLTNFLGKNSPLHF

D gene: NA
J gene: TRBJ1-6
V gene: TRBV11-2
clone size: NA
CDR3 DNA: TGTGCCAGCAGCCACGAAAATTCACCCCTCCACTTT
CDR3 protein: CASSHENSPLHF

D gene: NA
J gene: TRBJ1-5
V gene: TRBV7-6
clone size: NA
CDR3 DNA: TGTGCCAGCAGCCCCCGTCCGATCCGGGGCAATCAGCCCCAGCATTTT
CDR3 protein: CASSPRPIRGNQPQHF

D gene: TRBD2
J gene: TRBJ2-3
V gene: TRBV4-2
clone size: NA
CDR3 DNA: TGTGCCAGCAGCCAAGGGCTAGCGGGAGGGAGAACAGATACGCAGTATTTT
CDR3 protein: CASSQGLAGGRTDTQYF

D gene: TRBD1
J gene: TRBJ2-3
V gene: TRBV28
clone size: NA
CDR3 DNA: TGTGCCAGCAGTCCCGCCCCGGCAGACAGGGTATATACGCAGTATTTT
CDR3 protein: CASSPAPADRVYTQYF

D gene: NA
J gene: TRBJ2-3
V gene: TRBV20-1
clone size: NA
CDR3 DNA: TGCAGTGCTAGCACAGATACGCAGTATTTT
CDR3 protein: CSASTDTQYF

D gene: NA
J gene: TRBJ1-1
V gene: TRBV7-3
clone size: NA
CDR3 DNA: TGTGCCAGCAGCAAGGATCGGGGCACTGAAGCTTTCTTT
CDR3 protein: CASSKDRGTEAFF

D gene: TRBD2
J gene: TRBJ2-7
V gene: TRBV6-1
clone size: NA
CDR3 DNA: TGTGCCAGCAGCGCGGGGGGGGGCTACGAGCAGTACTTC
CDR3 protein: CASSAGGGYEQYF

D gene: TRBD2
J gene: TRBJ2-7
V gene: TRBV11-2
clone size: NA
CDR3 DNA: TGTGCCAGCAGCCCGGTTGGCAGGACTAGCGGGAGGGCCTACGAGCAGTACTTC
CDR3 protein: CASSPVGRTSGRAYEQYF

D gene: TRBD2
J gene: TRBJ2-3
V gene: TRBV5-6
clone size: NA
CDR3 DNA: TGTGCCAGCAGCTTGGCACTAGCGGCTAGCACAGATACGCAGTATTTT
CDR3 protein: CASSLALAASTDTQYF

D gene: NA
J gene: TRBJ2-3
V gene: TRBV6-5
clone size: NA
CDR3 DNA: TGTGCCAGCTGGCCGGGTGGAGATACGCAGTATTTT
CDR3 protein: CASWPGGDTQYF

D gene: TRBD1
J gene: TRBJ2-7
V gene: TRBV5-5
clone size: NA
CDR3 DNA: TGTGCCAGCAGCAAGATATGGGACAGGTACTCCTACGAGCAGTACTTC
CDR3 protein: CASSKIWDRYSYEQYF

D gene: NA
J gene: TRBJ1-1
V gene: TRBV6-5
clone size: few
CDR3 DNA: TGTGCCAGCAGTTTCGACGGGAACACTGAAGCTTTCTTT
CDR3 protein: CASSFDGNTEAFF

D gene: TRBD1
J gene: TRBJ2-5
V gene: TRBV9
clone size: NA
CDR3 DNA: TGTGCCAGCAGCCCCACATCCACGACAGGGTTAGAGACCCAGTACTTC
CDR3 protein: CASSPTSTTGLETQYF

D gene: NA
J gene: TRBJ1-5
V gene: TRBV19
clone size: NA
CDR3 DNA: TGTGCCAGTAGTAACCCACCCGGGACACCGTGGGTGAGCAATCAGCCCCAGCATTTT
CDR3 protein: CASSNPPGTPWVSNQPQHF

D gene: NA
J gene: TRBJ2-5
V gene: TRBV30
clone size: NA
CDR3 DNA: TGTGCCTGGGAAAATGGGGATCTCCAAGAGACCCAGTACTTC
CDR3 protein: CAWENGDLQETQYF

D gene: NA
J gene: TRBJ2-3
V gene: TRBV2
clone size: NA
CDR3 DNA: TGTGCCAGCCAGGGGCGGCTTACGCAGTATTTT
CDR3 protein: CASQGRLTQYF

D gene: TRBD1
J gene: TRBJ1-1
V gene: TRBV5-4
clone size: NA
CDR3 DNA: TGTGCCAGCAGCCCCCCGGGACAGGGATGGACTGAAGCTTTCTTT
CDR3 protein: CASSPPGQGWTEAFF

D gene: NA
J gene: TRBJ2-7
V gene: TRBV13
clone size: NA
CDR3 DNA: TGTGCCAGCACCCCCCCCGGTAGCGGCTACGAGCAGTACTTC
CDR3 protein: CASTPPGSGYEQYF

D gene: NA
J gene: TRBJ2-5
V gene: TRBV7-9
clone size: NA
CDR3 DNA: TGTGCCAGCAGCTTATGGGCCACGGTCCAAGAGACCCAGTACTTC
CDR3 protein: CASSLWATVQETQYF

D gene: NA
J gene: TRBJ1-5
V gene: TRBV6-6
clone size: NA
CDR3 DNA: TGTGCCAGCAGACGGGAGGGGCGTATCGATCAGCCCCAGCATTTT
CDR3 protein: CASRREGRIDQPQHF

D gene: NA
J gene: TRBJ1-1
V gene: TRBV10-3
clone size: NA
CDR3 DNA: TGTGCCATCAGTGAGTCAAGCAGGGGGAACACTGAAGCTTTCTTT
CDR3 protein: CAISESSRGNTEAFF

D gene: NA
J gene: TRBJ2-1
V gene: TRBV7-9
clone size: NA
CDR3 DNA: TGTGCCAGCAGCTTCTCGACAGCGGATGAGCAGTTCTTC
CDR3 protein: CASSFSTADEQFF

D gene: NA
J gene: TRBJ2-5
V gene: TRBV7-2
clone size: once
CDR3 DNA: TGTGCCAGCAGCTTAGCGCCGGGGACCCAGTACTTC
CDR3 protein: CASSLAPGTQYF

D gene: NA
J gene: TRBJ2-7
V gene: TRBV7-3
clone size: NA
CDR3 DNA: TGTGCCAGCAGCCCGACGGACTATTCCTACGAGCAGTACTTC
CDR3 protein: CASSPTDYSYEQYF

D gene: NA
J gene: TRBJ1-1
V gene: TRBV19
clone size: NA
CDR3 DNA: TGTGCCAGTCGGCACATGAACACTGAAGCTTTCTTT
CDR3 protein: CASRHMNTEAFF

D gene: NA
J gene: TRBJ2-7
V gene: TRBV21-1
clone size: NA
CDR3 DNA: TGTGCCAGCAGCAAAGTGGGCGGCATGTGGGCCGTCGAGCAGTACTTC
CDR3 protein: CASSKVGGMWAVEQYF

D gene: NA
J gene: TRBJ2-2
V gene: TRBV6-5
clone size: NA
CDR3 DNA: TGTGCCAGCAGTTATCGGGGGAAGAGGGACGGGGAGCTGTTTTTT
CDR3 protein: CASSYRGKRDGELFF

D gene: TRBD2
J gene: TRBJ2-1
V gene: TRBV7-3
clone size: NA
CDR3 DNA: TGTGCCAGCAGCCTGACTAGCGGGACGGGCAATGAGCAGTTCTTC
CDR3 protein: CASSLTSGTGNEQFF

D gene: NA
J gene: TRBJ1-6
V gene: TRBV30
clone size: NA
CDR3 DNA: TGTGCCTGGAGTGAATGGACATCAGGGACTTCACCCCTCCACTTT
CDR3 protein: CAWSEWTSGTSPLHF

D gene: NA
J gene: TRBJ2-1
V gene: TRBV11-3
clone size: NA
CDR3 DNA: TGTGCCAGCAGCCTCCGGTTGGGTGAGCAGTTCTTC
CDR3 protein: CASSLRLGEQFF